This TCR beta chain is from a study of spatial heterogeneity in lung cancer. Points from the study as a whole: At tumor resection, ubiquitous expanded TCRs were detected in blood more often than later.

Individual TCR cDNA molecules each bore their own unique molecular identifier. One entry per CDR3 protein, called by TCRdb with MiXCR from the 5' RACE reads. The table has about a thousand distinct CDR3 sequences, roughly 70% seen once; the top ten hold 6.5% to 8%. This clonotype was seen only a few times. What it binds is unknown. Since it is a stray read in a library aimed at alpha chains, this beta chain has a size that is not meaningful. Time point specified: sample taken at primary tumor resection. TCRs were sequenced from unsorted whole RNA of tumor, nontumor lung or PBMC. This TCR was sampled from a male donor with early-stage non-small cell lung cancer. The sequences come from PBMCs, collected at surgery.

Here the CDR3 DNA reads TGTGCCAGCTCAGCCCGGGACAGAGCTAACTATGGCTACACCTTC. Amino acid sequence: CASSARDRANYGYTF. The chain is built from TRBV18 and TRBJ1-2, with 7 nucleotides matching TRBD1. The CDR3 loop spans 15 amino acids. Germline values: CDR1 KGHSH, CDR2 LQKENI. Germline trimming cut 5 bases from V and 0 bases from J; bases unmatched to any gene: 6.